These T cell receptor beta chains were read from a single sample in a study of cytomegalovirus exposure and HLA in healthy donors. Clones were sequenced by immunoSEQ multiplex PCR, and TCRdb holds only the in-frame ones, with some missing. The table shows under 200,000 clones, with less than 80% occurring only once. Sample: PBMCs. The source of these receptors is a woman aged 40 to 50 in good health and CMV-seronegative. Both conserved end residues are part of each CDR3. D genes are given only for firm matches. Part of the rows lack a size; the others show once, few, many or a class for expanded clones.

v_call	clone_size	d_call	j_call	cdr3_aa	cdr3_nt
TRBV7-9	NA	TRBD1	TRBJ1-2	CASSLPGGRSNYGYTF	TGTGCCAGCAGCTTGCCAGGGGGCCGGAGTAACTATGGCTACACCTTC
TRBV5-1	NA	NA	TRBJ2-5	CASSLASVEGTQYF	TGCGCCAGCAGCTTGGCCAGCGTGGAGGGGACCCAGTACTTC
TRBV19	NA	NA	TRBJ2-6	CASATLRGGANVLTF	TGTGCCAGTGCCACACTCAGGGGTGGGGCCAACGTCCTGACTTTC
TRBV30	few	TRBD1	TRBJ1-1	CAWSPGDRGMNTEAFF	TGTGCCTGGAGTCCTGGGGACAGGGGAATGAACACTGAAGCTTTCTTT
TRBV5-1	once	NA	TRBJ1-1	CASSLDRQGLNTEAFF	TGCGCCAGCAGCCTAGACAGGCAGGGGCTGAACACTGAAGCTTTCTTT
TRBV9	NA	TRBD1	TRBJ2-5	CASSGQGQGLETQYF	TGTGCCAGCAGCGGCCAGGGACAGGGACTAGAGACCCAGTACTTC
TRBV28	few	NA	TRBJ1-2	CASSPSANYGYTF	TGTGCCAGCAGTCCGTCAGCTAACTATGGCTACACCTTC
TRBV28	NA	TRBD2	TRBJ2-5	CASSFRAGAFQETQYF	TGTGCCAGCAGTTTTCGAGCGGGGGCGTTTCAAGAGACCCAGTACTTC
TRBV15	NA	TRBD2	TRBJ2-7	CATSRDQLAGPYEQYF	TGTGCCACCAGCAGAGATCAGCTAGCGGGGCCCTACGAGCAGTACTTC
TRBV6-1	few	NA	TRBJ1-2	CASSEAARDGYTF	TGTGCCAGCAGTGAAGCTGCCAGGGATGGCTACACCTTC
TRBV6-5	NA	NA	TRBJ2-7	CASSYSILPPEGEQYF	TGTGCCAGCAGTTACTCGATCTTACCTCCTGAGGGCGAGCAGTACTTC
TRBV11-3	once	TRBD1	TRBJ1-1	CASSPPIGGGLNTEAFF	TGTGCCAGCAGCCCTCCTATCGGAGGGGGCTTGAACACTGAAGCTTTCTTT
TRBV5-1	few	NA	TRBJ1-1	CASSLSDGTEAFF	TGCGCCAGCAGCTTGAGCGACGGCACTGAAGCTTTCTTT
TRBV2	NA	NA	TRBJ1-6	CASSFQESPLHF	TGTGCCAGCAGTTTTCAGGAATCACCCCTCCACTTT
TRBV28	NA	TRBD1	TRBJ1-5	CASSFRGPPDQPQHF	TGTGCCAGCAGTTTCAGGGGGCCTCCCGATCAGCCCCAGCATTTT
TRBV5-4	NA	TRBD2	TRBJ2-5	CASRLTSSRGGGETQYF	TGTGCCAGCAGATTGACTAGTAGTAGGGGCGGGGGTGAGACCCAGTACTTC
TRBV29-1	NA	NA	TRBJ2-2	CSVTVGTGELFF	TGCAGCGTCACAGTGGGCACCGGGGAGCTGTTTTTT
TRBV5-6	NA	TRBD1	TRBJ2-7	CASSSGDRGYEQYF	TGTGCCAGCAGCTCAGGGGACAGGGGCTACGAGCAGTACTTC
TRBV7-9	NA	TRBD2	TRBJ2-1	CASSRTTSGHNEQFF	TGTGCCAGCAGCCGAACGACTAGCGGGCACAATGAGCAGTTCTTC
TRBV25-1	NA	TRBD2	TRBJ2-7	CASSEREGSRQVDEQYF	TGTGCCAGCAGTGAAAGGGAGGGTTCCCGACAAGTCGACGAGCAGTACTTC
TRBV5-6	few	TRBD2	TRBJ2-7	CASSPGTREFNEQYF	TGTGCCAGCAGCCCCGGGACTAGGGAGTTCAACGAGCAGTACTTC
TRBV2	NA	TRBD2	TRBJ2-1	CASSGGARNEQFF	TGTGCCAGCAGCGGGGGGGCACGTAATGAGCAGTTCTTC
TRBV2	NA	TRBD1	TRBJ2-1	CASRGDRGAYNEQFF	TGTGCCAGCAGGGGGGACAGGGGAGCTTACAATGAGCAGTTCTTC
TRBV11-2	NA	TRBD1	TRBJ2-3	CASSVFGTGRDTQYF	TGTGCCAGCAGCGTCTTCGGGACAGGAAGAGATACGCAGTATTTT
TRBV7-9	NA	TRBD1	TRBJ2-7	CASSQDRGGEQYF	TGTGCCAGCAGCCAGGACAGGGGTGGCGAGCAGTACTTC
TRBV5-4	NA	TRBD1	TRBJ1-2	CASSPRTGAGGYTF	TGTGCCAGCAGCCCGAGGACAGGGGCGGGAGGCTACACCTTC
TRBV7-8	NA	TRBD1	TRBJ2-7	CASSLGQGYAHEQYF	TGTGCCAGCAGCCTAGGACAGGGGTATGCCCACGAGCAGTACTTC
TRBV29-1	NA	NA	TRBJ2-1	CSVDLRAGPYNEQFF	TGCAGCGTTGATCTTCGGGCGGGTCCCTACAATGAGCAGTTCTTC
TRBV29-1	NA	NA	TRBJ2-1	CSADGDTLYNEQFF	TGCAGCGCCGACGGGGACACCCTCTACAATGAGCAGTTCTTC
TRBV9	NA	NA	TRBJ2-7	CASSPSGYDYEQYF	TGTGCCAGCAGCCCCTCGGGATATGACTACGAGCAGTACTTC
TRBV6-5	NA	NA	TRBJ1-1	CASSYSSQGSWAFF	TGTGCCAGCAGTTACTCGAGTCAGGGGAGCTGGGCTTTCTTT
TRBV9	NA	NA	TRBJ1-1	CASSSQTEAFF	TGTGCCAGCAGCTCCCAGACTGAAGCTTTCTTT
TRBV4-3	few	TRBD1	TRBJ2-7	CASSQDNRGISEQYF	TGCGCCAGCAGCCAAGACAACAGGGGAATTTCCGAGCAGTACTTC
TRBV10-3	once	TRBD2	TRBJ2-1	CAISHTSGGDNEQFF	TGTGCCATCAGCCATACTAGCGGGGGTGACAATGAGCAGTTCTTC
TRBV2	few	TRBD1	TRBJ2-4	CAISTGSKNIQYF	TGTGCCATCTCGACAGGGTCCAAAAACATTCAGTACTTC
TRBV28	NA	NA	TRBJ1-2	CASSEGGEYGYTF	TGTGCCAGCAGTGAGGGGGGGGAGTATGGCTACACCTTC
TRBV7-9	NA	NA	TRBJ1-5	CASSLGAEVNQPQHF	TGTGCCAGCAGCTTAGGGGCGGAGGTAAATCAGCCCCAGCATTTT
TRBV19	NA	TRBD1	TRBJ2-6	CASRAGQGSSGANVLTF	TGTGCCAGTAGAGCGGGACAGGGTTCTTCTGGGGCCAACGTCCTGACTTTC
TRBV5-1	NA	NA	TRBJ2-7	CASSLGGRYEQYF	TGCGCCAGCAGCTTGGGGGGGCGCTACGAGCAGTACTTC
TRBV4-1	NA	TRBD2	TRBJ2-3	CASSQDRGGSNTDTQYF	TGCGCCAGCAGCCAAGATCGTGGCGGGAGCAATACAGATACGCAGTATTTT
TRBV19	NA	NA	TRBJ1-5	CASSIGDQPQHF	TGTGCCAGTAGTATCGGAGATCAGCCCCAGCATTTT